The clone carrying this T cell receptor (beta chain) came up many times. What it recognizes is unknown. V lost 6 bases and J 4 bases, leaving 16 bases between the germline ends. Germline V gene sequence: CDR1 DFQATT, CDR2 SNEGSKA (reference sequence). The CDR3 is 13 residues long. The sample is drawn from a study of spatial heterogeneity in lung cancer. Study conclusions and caveats: Blood showed ubiquitous tumor TCRs more often at resection than at routine follow-up.

Time point meaning: sample taken at primary tumor resection. Researchers sequenced whole RNA taken from tumor, nontumor lung or frozen PBMC without sorting. Samples came from roughly 75 TRACERx patients with untreated early-stage lung cancer. The library protocol tagged each TCR cDNA with a unique molecular identifier. From the 5' RACE reads, TCRdb called clonotypes with MiXCR, one entry per CDR3 protein. The sample contains roughly 75,000 distinct CDR3 sequences, roughly 13% of which appear only once. The sample was PBMCs, taken at surgery. The sequence was obtained from a male donor with early-stage non-small cell lung cancer. V usage is TRBV20-1 and J usage is TRBJ2-7, with D unclear. This CDR3 is CSAPVGLLYEQYF. In nucleotides, the CDR3 is TGCAGTGCCCCGGTCGGGCTGCTTTACGAGCAGTACTTC.